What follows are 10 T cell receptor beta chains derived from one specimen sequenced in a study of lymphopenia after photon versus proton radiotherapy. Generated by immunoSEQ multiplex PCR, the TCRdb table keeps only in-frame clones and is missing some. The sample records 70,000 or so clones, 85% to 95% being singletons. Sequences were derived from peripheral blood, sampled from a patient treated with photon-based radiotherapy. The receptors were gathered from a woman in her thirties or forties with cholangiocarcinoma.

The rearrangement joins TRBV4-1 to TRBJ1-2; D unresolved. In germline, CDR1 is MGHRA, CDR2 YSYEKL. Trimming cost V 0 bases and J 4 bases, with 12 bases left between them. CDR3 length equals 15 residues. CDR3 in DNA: TGCGCCAGCAGCCAAGATTTAAGCAGACTCTATGGCTACACCTTC. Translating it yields CASSQDLSRLYGYTF.

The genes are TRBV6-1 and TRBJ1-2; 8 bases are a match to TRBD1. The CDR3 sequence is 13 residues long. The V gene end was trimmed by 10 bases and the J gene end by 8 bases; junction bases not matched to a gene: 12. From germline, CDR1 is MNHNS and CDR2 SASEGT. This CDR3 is CATDSGTGGGYTF. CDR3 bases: TGTGCCACCGACTCCGGGACAGGCGGCGGCTACACCTTC.

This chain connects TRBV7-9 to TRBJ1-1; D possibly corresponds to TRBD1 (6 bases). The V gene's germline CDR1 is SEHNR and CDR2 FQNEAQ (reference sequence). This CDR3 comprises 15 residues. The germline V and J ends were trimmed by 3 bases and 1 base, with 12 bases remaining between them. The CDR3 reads CASSFGGRGNTEAFF. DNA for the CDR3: TGTGCCAGCAGCTTCGGGGGCAGGGGGAACACTGAAGCTTTCTTT.

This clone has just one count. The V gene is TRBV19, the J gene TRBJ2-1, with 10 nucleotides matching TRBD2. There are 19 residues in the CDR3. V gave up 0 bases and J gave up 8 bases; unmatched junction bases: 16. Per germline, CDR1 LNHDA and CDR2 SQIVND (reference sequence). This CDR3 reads CASSIDLLRLAGVIDEQFF. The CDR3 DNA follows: TGTGCCAGTAGTATAGATCTTCTCAGGCTAGCGGGAGTAATCGATGAGCAGTTCTTC. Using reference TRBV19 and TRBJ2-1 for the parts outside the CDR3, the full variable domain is DGGITQSPKYLFRKEGQNVTLSCEQNLNHDAMYWYRQDPGQGLRLIYYSQIVNDFQKGDIAEGYSVSREKKESFPLTVTSAQKNPTAFYLCASSIDLLRLAGVIDEQFFGPGTRLTVL.

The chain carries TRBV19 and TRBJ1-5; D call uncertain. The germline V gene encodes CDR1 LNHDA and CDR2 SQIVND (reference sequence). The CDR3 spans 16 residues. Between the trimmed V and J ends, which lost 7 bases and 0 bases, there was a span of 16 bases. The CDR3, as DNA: TGTGCCAGTACCCCCCGGGATCTTTCTAGCAATCAGCCCCAGCATTTT. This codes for CASTPRDLSSNQPQHF.

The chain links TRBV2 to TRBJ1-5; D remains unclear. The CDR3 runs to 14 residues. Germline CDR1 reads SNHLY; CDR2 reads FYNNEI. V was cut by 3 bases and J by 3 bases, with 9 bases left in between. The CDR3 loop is CASSDRLDNQPQHF. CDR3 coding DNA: TGTGCCAGCAGTGACAGGTTGGACAATCAGCCCCAGCATTTT.

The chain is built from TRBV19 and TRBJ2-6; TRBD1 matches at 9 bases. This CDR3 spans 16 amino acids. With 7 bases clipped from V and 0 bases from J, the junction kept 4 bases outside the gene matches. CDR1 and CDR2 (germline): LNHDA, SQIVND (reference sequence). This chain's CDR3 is CASKGQGLSGANVLTF. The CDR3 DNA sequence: TGTGCCAGTAAGGGACAGGGCCTCTCTGGGGCCAACGTCCTGACTTTC.

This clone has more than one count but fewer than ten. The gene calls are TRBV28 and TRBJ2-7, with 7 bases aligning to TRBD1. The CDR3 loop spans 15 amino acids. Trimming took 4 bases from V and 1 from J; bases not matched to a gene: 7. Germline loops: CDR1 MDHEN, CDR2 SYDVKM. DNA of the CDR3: TGTGCCAGCAGTTCTCAGGGGGACCCATCCTACGAGCAGTACTTC. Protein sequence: CASSSQGDPSYEQYF.

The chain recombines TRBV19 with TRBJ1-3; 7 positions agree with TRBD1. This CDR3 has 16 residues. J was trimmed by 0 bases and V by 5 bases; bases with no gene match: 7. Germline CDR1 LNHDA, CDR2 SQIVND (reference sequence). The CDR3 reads CASSPQGQSSGNTIYF. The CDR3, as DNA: TGTGCCAGTAGTCCGCAGGGACAGAGCTCTGGAAACACCATATATTTT.

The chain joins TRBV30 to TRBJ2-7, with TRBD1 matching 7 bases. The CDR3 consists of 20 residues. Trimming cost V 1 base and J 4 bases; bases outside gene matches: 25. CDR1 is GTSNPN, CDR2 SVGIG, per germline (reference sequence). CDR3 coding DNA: TGTGCCTGGAGTGGGAAACCTAAGACAGGGTTTGGGTTTTCGGGGTACGAGCAGTACTTC. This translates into CAWSGKPKTGFGFSGYEQYF.